Described below is a single TCR beta chain sequence and its context. The table came from immunoSEQ multiplex PCR; TCRdb's copy has only in-frame clones and leaves some out. The sample carries approximately 80,000 clones, roughly nine tenths recorded once. This specimen comes from a study of T cell changes during pregnancy in multiple sclerosis. The sequence came from a female donor in good health, serving as a control in a pregnancy study. Some clones in this sample may be carry-over from other donors' samples. The sample here was PBMCs, taken in the first trimester of pregnancy.

The CDR3 loop reads CSVGPDRGREGGYTF. The CDR3 nucleotides read TGCAGCGTTGGACCTGACAGGGGGCGGGAAGGTGGCTACACCTTC. The V gene is TRBV29-1, the J gene TRBJ1-2, with TRBD1 identical over 10 bases. Losses at the gene ends were 4 bases for V and 7 bases for J; bases not matched to a gene: 12. The CDR3 covers 15 residues. Germline V CDR1 and CDR2: SQVTM, ANQGSEA.